Shown below are 13 T cell receptor beta chains from a single sample sequenced in a study of CXCR3-negative and CXCR3-positive naive CD8 T cells. Whole-study findings and limits: Relative to CXCR3-negative naive cells, CXCR3-positive naive cells had more hydrophobic TRB CDR3s.

No antigens are known for them. The TRB cDNA libraries were prepared by 5' RACE with UMI labels. Following a re-call of the 5' RACE reads, TCRdb has one entry per CDR3 protein and lacks DNA. The data show tens of thousands of distinct CDR3 sequences, and the top ten clones hold 0.53%. The sequenced sample consisted of naive CXCR3+ CD8+ T cells from blood. Indicated subset: CD45RO-CCR7+CD27+CD95- naive CD8+ T cells expressing CXCR3 (TNR3+). All receptors come from a human donor in good health. Some clones in this sample may be carry-over from other donors' samples.

The chain links TRBV4-1 to TRBJ2-2; TCRdb selects TRBD1, and the lack of DNA leaves this call unchecked. Germline V gene sequence: CDR1 MGHRA, CDR2 YSYEKL. This CDR3 spans 15 amino acids. CDR3 in amino acids: CASSQAVRGTGELFF.

This rearrangement joins TRBV27 to TRBJ2-3; TCRdb designates TRBD2, a call that cannot be tested without DNA. The CDR3 runs to 11 residues. Looked up from germline, CDR1 is MNHEY and CDR2 is SMNVEV (reference sequence). This chain's CDR3 is CASVGRDTQYF.

The rearrangement joins TRBV6-6 to TRBJ2-3; no DNA is available, so the TRBD2 call from TCRdb remains unchecked. There are 15 residues in the CDR3. The germline V gene encodes CDR1 MNHNY and CDR2 SVGAGI (reference sequence). The CDR3 loop reads CASSVTSGSRNTQYF.

The V and J genes are TRBV28 and TRBJ2-1; TCRdb's assignment of TRBD1 cannot be checked, as there is no DNA. Germline V gives CDR1 MDHEN, CDR2 SYDVKM. The CDR3 is made up of 17 amino acids. The CDR3 region is CASSIVRRTEKFIEQFF. The full variable domain, in which reference TRBV28 and TRBJ2-1 provide the parts outside the CDR3, is DVKVTQSSRYLVKRTGEKVFLECVQDMDHENMFWYRQDPGLGLRLIYFSYDVKMKEKGDIPEGYSVSREKKERFSLILESASTNQTSMYLCASSIVRRTEKFIEQFFGPGTRLTVL.

The V gene is TRBV28, the J gene TRBJ2-5; the D call of TRBD1 rests on TCRdb alone, since no DNA is present to check it. Germline V CDR1 and CDR2: MDHEN, SYDVKM. This CDR3 region has 18 residues. This chain's CDR3 is CASSFVSVRGHQWETQYF.

The chain employs TRBV6-2 or TRBV6-3 and TRBJ1-5. Germline assignment: CDR1 MNHEY and CDR2 SVGEGT. The CDR3 runs 16 residues. CDR3 sequence reads: CASSVTRRSRNQPQHF.

The CDR3 reads CASAGSSYNSPLHF. The chain joins TRBV6-5 to TRBJ1-6. Germline V CDR1 and CDR2: MNHEY, SVGAGI. The CDR3 runs 14 residues.

The chain couples TRBV27 to TRBJ2-3; TCRdb names TRBD2, which stays unverified in the absence of DNA. The CDR3 runs 15 residues. In germline, CDR1 is MNHEY, CDR2 SMNVEV (reference sequence). The CDR3 reads CASRRLAGGTDTQYF.

The V call is TRBV6-6, the J call TRBJ2-1; as DNA is missing, the TRBD2 call by TCRdb cannot be tested. In germline, CDR1 is MNHNY, CDR2 SVGAGI (reference sequence). This CDR3 spans 16 amino acids. CDR3 region: CASSYSLAGVLNEQFF.

The chain couples TRBV28 to TRBJ2-7; TCRdb selects TRBD2, and the lack of DNA leaves this call unchecked. Germline V gives CDR1 MDHEN, CDR2 SYDVKM. CDR3 size: 15 residues. CDR3 region: CASSRTRTATYEQYF.

This rearrangement joins TRBV27 to TRBJ2-1; TCRdb returns TRBD2, unconfirmable since there is no DNA. There are 15 residues in the CDR3. Germline lookup yields CDR1 MNHEY and CDR2 SMNVEV (reference sequence). CDR3 in amino acids: CASSLGPSGYNEQFF.

The V call is TRBV2, the J call TRBJ2-7; TCRdb gives TRBD2 as the D gene, but with no DNA this cannot be confirmed. The CDR3 length is 14 residues. CDR1 SNHLY and CDR2 FYNNEI come from the germline V gene. CDR3 loop: CASGEAGLPYEQYF.

The J gene is TRBJ1-1, the V gene TRBV5-1; without DNA, the TCRdb call of TRBD1 cannot be checked. This CDR3 comprises 16 residues. The germline CDR1 and CDR2 sequences are SGHRS and YFSETQ. The CDR3 loop is CASSLKGAPVGTEAFF. Complete variable domain (other parts from reference TRBV5-1 and TRBJ1-1): KAGVTQTPRYLIKTRGQQVTLSCSPISGHRSVSWYQQTPGQGLQFLFEYFSETQRNKGNFPGRFSGRQFSNSRSEMNVSTLELGDSALYLCASSLKGAPVGTEAFFGQGTRLTVV.